This entry is about one T cell receptor beta chain. Antigen unknown. The protocol was immunoSEQ multiplex PCR, while the TCRdb copy is restricted to in-frame clones and leaves out a portion. Of about 150,000 clones listed, about 91% are singletons. Trimming removed 5 bases at V and 16 bases at J, with 14 bases between. The V gene's germline CDR1 is MNHEY and CDR2 SVGEGT. The CDR3 has 11 residues. This specimen belongs to a study of T cell responses to AZD1222 COVID-19 vaccine. Whole-study context: Second-dose groups at about 4 or about 12 weeks were pooled.

The study's findings and limits: Spike as a whole was targeted by vaccine-associated CD4 TCRs, dominant at 160-218 and 743-854. Compared with day 0, the breadth and depth of the Spike-specific TCR repertoire rose significantly after two doses of AZD1222. Donors were largely white British and mainly female; clonal diversity was possibly underestimated.

This TCR was sampled from an adult in good health. The V call is TRBV6-2 or TRBV6-3, the J call TRBJ1-4, with TRBD1 as a possible D gene (5 bases). The material sequenced was peripheral blood, taken on day 0 of AZD1222 vaccination. CDR3 nucleotide sequence: TGTGCCAGCAGTAGTGGACACTGGACGTTTTTT. This sequence encodes CASSSGHWTFF.